The T cell receptor (beta chain) described here comes from a study of blood T cell repertoires in COVID-19. Trimming pared 5 bases from V and 0 bases from J, leaving 16 bases between. The CDR3 is made up of 15 amino acids. Per the germline V gene, CDR1 is GTSNPN and CDR2 is SVGIG (reference sequence). Clones were read by immunoSEQ multiplex PCR, and TCRdb kept only the in-frame ones, dropping some. The table records 200,000 to 250,000 clones, roughly four fifths of them present only once. Donors in Cohort 3 who had recovered were those with two negative PCRs, healthcare professional clearance, or resolution of their symptoms.

Sequencing was carried out using PBMCs or T cells enriched from blood (not recorded which). The origin of this receptor is a man in his fifties or sixties who had recovered from COVID-19. The chain carries TRBV30 and TRBJ1-2; a weak D match, TRBD1 (5 bases). CDR3 nucleotides: TGTGCCTGGGCCCCGGGGGGACTACCTAACTATGGCTACACCTTC. As protein: CAWAPGGLPNYGYTF.